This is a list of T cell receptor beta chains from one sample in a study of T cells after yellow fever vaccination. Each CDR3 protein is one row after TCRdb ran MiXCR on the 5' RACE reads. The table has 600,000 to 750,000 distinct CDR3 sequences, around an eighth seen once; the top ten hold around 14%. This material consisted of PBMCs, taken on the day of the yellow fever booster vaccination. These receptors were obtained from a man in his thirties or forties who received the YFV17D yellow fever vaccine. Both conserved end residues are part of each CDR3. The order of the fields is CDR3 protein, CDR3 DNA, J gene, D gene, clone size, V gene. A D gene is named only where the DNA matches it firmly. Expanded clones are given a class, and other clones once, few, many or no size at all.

CASSPAGTRDNEQFF TGTGCCAGCAGCCCGGCCGGGACGAGGGACAATGAGCAGTTCTTC TRBJ2-1 - few TRBV5-4
CASSPGSSAKGEQYF TGTGCCAGCAGCCCTGGGTCATCCGCGAAGGGCGAGCAGTACTTC TRBJ2-7 - - TRBV5-6
CASSLQGPGGTQYF TGTGCCAGCAGCTTACAGGGTCCCGGCGGGACCCAGTACTTC TRBJ2-5 - few TRBV11-2
CASSLGSQGRDTQYF TGTGCCAGCAGTTTAGGTTCACAGGGAAGGGATACGCAGTATTTT TRBJ2-3 - - TRBV12-3/TRBV12-4
CASSLTSTSGPYEQYF TGTGCCAGCAGTCTGACCTCGACTAGCGGACCCTACGAGCAGTACTTC TRBJ2-7 TRBD2 few TRBV27
CASSVPGNTQYF TGTGCCAGCAGTGTTCCCGGGAATACGCAGTATTTT TRBJ2-3 - - TRBV6-2/TRBV6-3
CASSPRLAGTDTQYF TGTGCCAGCAGCCCCCGACTAGCGGGAACAGATACGCAGTATTTT TRBJ2-3 TRBD2 many TRBV7-2
CASSPRLGVETQYF TGTGCCAGCAGCCCCCGACTGGGGGTGGAGACCCAGTACTTC TRBJ2-5 - - TRBV9
CASSLTLGPSGEAFF TGTGCCAGCAGCTTAACCCTCGGACCCAGCGGTGAAGCTTTCTTT TRBJ1-1 - few TRBV7-2
CASTEGTGRSPLHF TGTGCCAGCACCGAAGGGACAGGACGTTCACCCCTCCACTTT TRBJ1-6 TRBD1 - TRBV28
CSVVASGISTGEQYF TGCAGCGTTGTAGCTAGCGGGATCTCGACCGGCGAGCAGTACTTC TRBJ2-7 TRBD2 - TRBV29-1
CASSLVGTSWEETQYF TGCGCCAGCAGCTTGGTAGGGACTAGTTGGGAAGAGACCCAGTACTTC TRBJ2-5 TRBD2 - TRBV5-1
CASKEGQEREKLFF TGTGCCAGCAAGGAGGGGCAGGAGCGAGAAAAACTGTTTTTT TRBJ1-4 - - TRBV5-5
CASSPVSGSGANVLTF TGTGCCAGCTCACCAGTTTCGGGTTCTGGGGCCAACGTCCTGACTTTC TRBJ2-6 - few TRBV18
CSASRDGGRNYEQYF TGCAGTGCTAGCCGAGACGGGGGGCGGAACTACGAGCAGTACTTC TRBJ2-7 - - TRBV20-1
CASSLVPESYNEQFF TGCGCCAGCAGCTTGGTACCGGAATCCTACAATGAGCAGTTCTTC TRBJ2-1 - - TRBV5-1
CASSFPGGSGNTIYF TGTGCCAGCAGCTTTCCAGGGGGCTCTGGAAACACCATATATTTT TRBJ1-3 TRBD1 many TRBV7-9
CASSLTPWTSGTYEQYF TGTGCCAGCAGTCTCACCCCTTGGACTAGCGGGACGTACGAGCAGTACTTC TRBJ2-7 TRBD2 - TRBV28
CATSRLQLADEQFF TGTGCCACCAGCAGACTCCAACTAGCCGATGAGCAGTTCTTC TRBJ2-1 - few TRBV15
CASSQVSSGEQFF TGTGCCAGCAGCCAAGTATCTTCGGGAGAGCAGTTCTTC TRBJ2-1 - few TRBV3-1
CASSQVYRFAHEQYF TGTGCCAGCAGCCAAGTCTACAGGTTTGCCCACGAGCAGTACTTC TRBJ2-7 - - TRBV3-1
CASSQGRLAGAYEQYF TGTGCCAGCAGCCAGGGTCGGCTAGCGGGAGCATACGAGCAGTACTTC TRBJ2-7 TRBD2 many TRBV3-1
CASSLPNSGEQYF TGTGCCAGCAGTTTACCCAACTCTGGCGAGCAGTACTTC TRBJ2-7 - few TRBV28
CSARMGRDTEAFF TGCAGTGCTAGAATGGGGCGGGACACTGAAGCTTTCTTT TRBJ1-1 - - TRBV20-1
CASSHQIGGMVRMDTQYF TGTGCCAGCAGCCATCAGATCGGCGGGATGGTGAGGATGGATACGCAGTATTTT TRBJ2-3 - many TRBV7-2
CASSLALVGSYGYTF TGTGCCAGCAGCTTGGCTCTCGTTGGTTCCTATGGCTACACCTTC TRBJ1-2 - - TRBV5-6
CASSMLGGAETQYF TGTGCCAGTAGTATGCTAGGGGGCGCGGAGACCCAGTACTTC TRBJ2-5 TRBD1 - TRBV19
CASSPLTSGSYNEQFF TGTGCCAGCAGCCCCCTGACTAGCGGGAGCTACAATGAGCAGTTCTTC TRBJ2-1 TRBD2 many TRBV6-1
CASSLGDGLYEQYF TGTGCCAGCAGCTTAGGGGACGGTCTCTACGAGCAGTACTTC TRBJ2-7 - few TRBV7-6
CASSPRLSRPSTDTQYF TGTGCCAGCAGTCCGCGACTGAGCCGACCATCCACAGATACGCAGTATTTT TRBJ2-3 - few TRBV25-1
CASSQDGASQPQHF TGCGCCAGCAGCCAAGATGGGGCTAGTCAGCCCCAGCATTTT TRBJ1-5 - few TRBV4-3
CATEPKDKWAGNFDTQYF TGTGCCACCGAACCAAAGGATAAGTGGGCGGGAAATTTTGATACGCAGTATTTT TRBJ2-3 - - TRBV7-6
CASSSWTGETYEQYF TGTGCCAGCAGTTCCTGGACAGGAGAGACCTACGAGCAGTACTTC TRBJ2-7 TRBD1 few TRBV27
CASSNSRANTGELFF TGTGCCAGCAGCAATTCTCGCGCGAACACCGGGGAGCTGTTTTTT TRBJ2-2 - few TRBV21-1
CASSQPLGQGLGSPLHF TGTGCCAGCAGCCAACCTCTCGGACAGGGCCTGGGTTCACCCCTCCACTTT TRBJ1-6 TRBD1 - TRBV3-1
CAISGGVEQYF TGTGCCATCAGTGGAGGGGTCGAGCAGTACTTC TRBJ2-7 - few TRBV10-3
CASSRKLALADEQFF TGTGCCAGCAGCCGAAAACTAGCGTTGGCGGATGAGCAGTTCTTC TRBJ2-1 TRBD2 few TRBV7-9
CSARPGGSGNTIYF TGCAGTGCCCGCCCAGGTGGGTCTGGAAACACCATATATTTT TRBJ1-3 - few TRBV20-1
CASSPARREKLFF TGTGCCAGCAGTCCGGCTCGGCGTGAAAAACTGTTTTTT TRBJ1-4 - few TRBV27
CASSTDRGTEQYF TGTGCCAGCAGCACAGACAGGGGGACCGAGCAGTACTTC TRBJ2-7 TRBD1 few TRBV7-2
CASSYEGRVGLAGPTYEQYF TGTGCCAGCAGTTACGAGGGGAGGGTTGGACTAGCGGGACCTACCTACGAGCAGTACTTC TRBJ2-7 TRBD2 many TRBV6-2/TRBV6-3
CSARVASGRFYNEQFF TGCAGTGCTAGAGTCGCTAGCGGGAGATTTTACAATGAGCAGTTCTTC TRBJ2-1 TRBD2 - TRBV20-1
CAWKGGPGDREQYF TGTGCCTGGAAGGGGGGGCCAGGTGATCGCGAGCAGTACTTC TRBJ2-7 - few TRBV30
CSGTSGKNTGELFF TGCAGTGGGACTAGCGGGAAGAATACCGGGGAGCTGTTTTTT TRBJ2-2 TRBD2 - TRBV20-1
CASSLFLAGVDNEQFF TGTGCCAGCAGCTTATTCCTAGCGGGAGTAGATAATGAGCAGTTCTTC TRBJ2-1 TRBD2 - TRBV7-2
CASSWLAGQETQYF TGTGCCAGCAGCTGGCTAGCGGGCCAAGAGACCCAGTACTTC TRBJ2-5 TRBD2 - TRBV11-2
CASSIVGPKTGELFF TGTGCCAGTAGTATAGTAGGGCCCAAAACCGGGGAGCTGTTTTTT TRBJ2-2 - few TRBV19
CSASPLTGEGETQYF TGCAGTGCTAGCCCTTTAACAGGGGAGGGGGAGACCCAGTACTTC TRBJ2-5 - many TRBV20-1
CSASFQDTQYF TGCAGTGCTAGTTTCCAAGATACGCAGTATTTT TRBJ2-3 - - TRBV20-1
CSAITGADTQYF TGCAGTGCAATTACAGGGGCGGATACGCAGTATTTT TRBJ2-3 TRBD1 few TRBV20-1
CASSLRTGYREKLFF TGTGCCAGCAGCTTACGGACAGGGTACCGAGAAAAACTGTTTTTT TRBJ1-4 TRBD1 - TRBV7-2
CACRPVLGYTF TGTGCCTGTCGCCCCGTCTTGGGCTACACCTTC TRBJ1-2 - once TRBV30
CSARLVGLGGTSSYNEQFF TGCAGTGCTAGGTTGGTGGGACTAGGGGGAACCAGCTCCTACAATGAGCAGTTCTTC TRBJ2-1 TRBD2 few TRBV20-1
CASSLGWGYGYTF TGTGCCAGCAGCTTAGGATGGGGGTATGGCTACACCTTC TRBJ1-2 - few TRBV7-2
CASSSPSAEGETQYF TGTGCCAGCAGCAGTCCGTCAGCCGAGGGGGAGACCCAGTACTTC TRBJ2-5 - - TRBV2
CAISKEGVSGGNTIYF TGTGCCATCAGCAAAGAAGGGGTCTCAGGCGGAAACACCATATATTTT TRBJ1-3 - - TRBV10-3
CAWSGGRLTEAFF TGTGCCTGGAGTGGAGGCAGGCTCACTGAAGCTTTCTTT TRBJ1-1 - - TRBV30
CASRGAGRGADTQYF TGTGCCAGCAGGGGAGCGGGGAGGGGCGCAGATACGCAGTATTTT TRBJ2-3 TRBD2 - TRBV5-4
CASSNCDQDSNQPQHF TGTGCCAGCAGCAATTGTGATCAAGATAGCAATCAGCCCCAGCATTTT TRBJ1-5 - - TRBV21-1